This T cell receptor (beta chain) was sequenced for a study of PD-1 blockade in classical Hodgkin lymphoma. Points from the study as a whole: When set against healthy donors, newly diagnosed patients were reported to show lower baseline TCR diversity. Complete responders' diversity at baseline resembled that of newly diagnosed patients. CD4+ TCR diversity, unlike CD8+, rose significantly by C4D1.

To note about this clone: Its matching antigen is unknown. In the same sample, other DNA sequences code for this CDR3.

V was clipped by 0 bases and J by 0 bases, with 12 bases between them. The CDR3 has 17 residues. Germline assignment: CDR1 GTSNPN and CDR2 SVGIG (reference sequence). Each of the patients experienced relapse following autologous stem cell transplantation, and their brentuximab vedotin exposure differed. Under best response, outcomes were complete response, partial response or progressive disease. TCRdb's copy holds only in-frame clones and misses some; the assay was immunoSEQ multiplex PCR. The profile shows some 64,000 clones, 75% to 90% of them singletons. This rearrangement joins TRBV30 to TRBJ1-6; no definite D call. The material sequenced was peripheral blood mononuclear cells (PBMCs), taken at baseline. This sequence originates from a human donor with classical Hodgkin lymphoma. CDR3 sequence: CAWSVRPVSSYNSPLHF. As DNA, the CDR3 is TGTGCCTGGAGTGTGCGGCCCGTAAGCTCCTATAATTCACCCCTCCACTTT. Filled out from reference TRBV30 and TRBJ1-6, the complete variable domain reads SQTIHQWPATLVQPVGSPLSLECTVEGTSNPNLYWYRQAAGRGLQLLFYSVGIGQISSEVPQNLSASRPQDRQFILSSKKLLLSDSGFYLCAWSVRPVSSYNSPLHFGNGTRLTVT.